This TCR beta chain was sequenced for a study of human T cells and chemical hapten exposure. This clonotype has only a few counts. The CDR3 is 17 residues long. Deletions cut 0 bases from V and 0 bases from J, with 14 bases between. Germline CDR1 LGHNA, CDR2 YSLEER. Described time point: patch test 2, 6 weeks after DPC sensitization. Treatment described: therapeutic diphenylcyclopropenone sensitization with weekly scalp DPC. TCRdb reprocessed the RACE reads via MiXCR and lists one record per CDR3 protein. The table includes approximately 91,000 distinct CDR3 sequences, 11% detected once. The sample consisted of whole blood, taken in connection with sensitization to the hapten diphenylcyclopropenone (DPC). This receptor was obtained from a young man with alopecia areata. Some clones in this sample may be carry-over from other donors' samples. The V and J genes are TRBV4-3 and TRBJ1-1; weak D call: TRBD1 (5 bases). Here the CDR3 DNA reads TGCGCCAGCAGCCAAGATGGGATAAGGGGTATGAACACTGAAGCTTTCTTT. The encoded protein is CASSQDGIRGMNTEAFF.